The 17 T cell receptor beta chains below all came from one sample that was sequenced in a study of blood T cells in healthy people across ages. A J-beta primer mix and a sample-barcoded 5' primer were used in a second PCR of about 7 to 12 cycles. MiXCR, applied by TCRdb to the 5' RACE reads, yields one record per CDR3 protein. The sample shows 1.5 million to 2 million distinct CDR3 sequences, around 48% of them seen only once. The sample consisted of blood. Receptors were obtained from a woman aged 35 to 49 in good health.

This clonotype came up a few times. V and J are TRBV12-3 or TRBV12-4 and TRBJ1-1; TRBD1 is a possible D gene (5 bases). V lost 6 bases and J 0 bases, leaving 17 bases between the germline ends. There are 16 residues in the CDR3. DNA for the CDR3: TGTGCCAGCAGCCTTAGAGCCGGGACGATGAACACTGAAGCTTTCTTT. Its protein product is CASSLRAGTMNTEAFF.

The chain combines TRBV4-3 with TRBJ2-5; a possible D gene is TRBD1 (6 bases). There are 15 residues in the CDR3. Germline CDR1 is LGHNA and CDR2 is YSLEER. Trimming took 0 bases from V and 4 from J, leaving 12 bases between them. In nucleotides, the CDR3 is TGCGCCAGCAGCCAAGAGTGGCTAGGGGGAGAGACCCAGTACTTC. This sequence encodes CASSQEWLGGETQYF.

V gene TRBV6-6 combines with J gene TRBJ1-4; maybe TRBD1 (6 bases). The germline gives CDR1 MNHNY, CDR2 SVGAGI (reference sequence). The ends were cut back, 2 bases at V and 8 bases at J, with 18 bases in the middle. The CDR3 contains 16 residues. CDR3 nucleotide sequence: TGTGCCAGCAGTTACATAACAGGGCGGTCCGGCGAAAAACTGTTTTTT. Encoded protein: CASSYITGRSGEKLFF.

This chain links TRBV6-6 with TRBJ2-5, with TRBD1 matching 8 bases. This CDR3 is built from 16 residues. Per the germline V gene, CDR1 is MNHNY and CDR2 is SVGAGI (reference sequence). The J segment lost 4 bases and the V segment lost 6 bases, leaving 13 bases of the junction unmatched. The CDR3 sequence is CASRGSTGERRETQYF. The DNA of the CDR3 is TGTGCCAGCAGGGGCTCGACAGGGGAAAGGCGAGAGACCCAGTACTTC.

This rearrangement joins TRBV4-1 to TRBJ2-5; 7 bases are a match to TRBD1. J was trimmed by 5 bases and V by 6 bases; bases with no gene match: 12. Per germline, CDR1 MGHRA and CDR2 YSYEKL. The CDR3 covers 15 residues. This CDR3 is CASSFDQGDVETQYF. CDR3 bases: TGCGCCAGCAGTTTTGATCAGGGGGATGTTGAGACCCAGTACTTC.

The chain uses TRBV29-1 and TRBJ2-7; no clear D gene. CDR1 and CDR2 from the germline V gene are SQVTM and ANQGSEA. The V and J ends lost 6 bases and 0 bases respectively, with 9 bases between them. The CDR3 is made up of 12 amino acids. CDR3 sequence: CSVGRPSYEQYF. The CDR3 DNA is TGCAGCGTGGGTCGACCCTCCTACGAGCAGTACTTC.

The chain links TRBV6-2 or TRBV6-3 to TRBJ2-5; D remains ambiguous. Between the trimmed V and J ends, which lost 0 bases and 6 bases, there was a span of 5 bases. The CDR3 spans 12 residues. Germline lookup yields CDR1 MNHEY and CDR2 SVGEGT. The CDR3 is CASSYSHQTQYF. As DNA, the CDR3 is TGTGCCAGCAGTTACTCCCATCAGACCCAGTACTTC.

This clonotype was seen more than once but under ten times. CDR3 sequence reads: CASSFEARADTQYF. Here the CDR3 DNA reads TGTGCCAGCAGCTTTGAGGCGAGGGCAGATACGCAGTATTTT. V and J are TRBV7-8 and TRBJ2-3; D is possibly TRBD2 (5 bases). From germline, CDR1 is SGHVS and CDR2 FQNEAQ. CDR3 size: 14 residues. Trimming left V 3 bases short and J 4 bases short, with 11 bases between.

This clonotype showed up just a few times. The CDR3 region has the DNA TGTGCCAGCAGCCTACTACGGGACTCACTTTCTAGCACAGATACGCAGTATTTT. This encodes CASSLLRDSLSSTDTQYF. The rearrangement uses TRBV7-8 and TRBJ2-3, with D possibly being TRBD2 (6 bases). The V and J ends lost 5 bases and 0 bases respectively, with 21 bases between them. Per the germline V gene, CDR1 is SGHVS and CDR2 is FQNEAQ. The CDR3 runs 18 residues.

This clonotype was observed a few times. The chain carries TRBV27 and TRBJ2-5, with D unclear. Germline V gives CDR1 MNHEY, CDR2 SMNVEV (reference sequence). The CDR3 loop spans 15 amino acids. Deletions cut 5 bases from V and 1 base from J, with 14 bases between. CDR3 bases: TGTGCCAGCAGTATGGCAGCCCAGAGCCAAGAGACCCAGTACTTC. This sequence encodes CASSMAAQSQETQYF.

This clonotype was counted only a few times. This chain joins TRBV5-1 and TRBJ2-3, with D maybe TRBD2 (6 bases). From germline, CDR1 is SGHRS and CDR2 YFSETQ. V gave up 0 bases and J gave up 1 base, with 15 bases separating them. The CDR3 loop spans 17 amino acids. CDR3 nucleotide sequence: TGCGCCAGCAGCTTGGAGGGCAGCGCGGGGCGCACAGATACGCAGTATTTT. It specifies CASSLEGSAGRTDTQYF.

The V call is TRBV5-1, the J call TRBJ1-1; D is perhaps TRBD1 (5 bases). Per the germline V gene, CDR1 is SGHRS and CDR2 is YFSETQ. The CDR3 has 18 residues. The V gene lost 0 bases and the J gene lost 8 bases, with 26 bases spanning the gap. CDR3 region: CASSLVPEPLWGEKEAFF. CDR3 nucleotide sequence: TGCGCCAGCAGCTTGGTGCCCGAGCCCCTATGGGGGGAAAAAGAAGCTTTCTTT.

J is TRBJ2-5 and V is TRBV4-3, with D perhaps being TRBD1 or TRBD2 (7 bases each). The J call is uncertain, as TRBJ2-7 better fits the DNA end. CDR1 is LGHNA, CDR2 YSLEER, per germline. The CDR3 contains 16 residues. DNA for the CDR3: TGCGCCAGCAGCCAAGACGACCGCCCAGGGGGGGACGAGCAGTACTTC. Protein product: CASSQDDRPGGDEQYF.

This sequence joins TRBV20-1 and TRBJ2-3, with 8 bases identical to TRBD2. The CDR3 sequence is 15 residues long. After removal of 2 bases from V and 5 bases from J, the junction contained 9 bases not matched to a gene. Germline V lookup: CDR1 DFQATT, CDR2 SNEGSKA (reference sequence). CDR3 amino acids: CSARNRTGGQDTQYF. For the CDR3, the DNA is TGCAGTGCTAGAAATCGGACGGGGGGGCAAGATACGCAGTATTTT.

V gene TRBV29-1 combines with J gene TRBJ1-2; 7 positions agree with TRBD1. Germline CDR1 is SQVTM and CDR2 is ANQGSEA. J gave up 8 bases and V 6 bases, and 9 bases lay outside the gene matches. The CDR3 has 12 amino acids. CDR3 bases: TGCAGCGTCGGACAGGAAGGACGAGGCTACACCTTC. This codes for CSVGQEGRGYTF.

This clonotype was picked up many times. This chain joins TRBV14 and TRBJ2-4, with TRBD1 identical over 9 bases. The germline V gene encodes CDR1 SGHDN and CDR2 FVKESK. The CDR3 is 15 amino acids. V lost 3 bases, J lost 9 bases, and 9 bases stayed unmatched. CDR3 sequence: CASSHQLPGQGIQYF. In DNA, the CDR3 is TGTGCCAGCAGCCACCAACTACCGGGACAGGGCATTCAGTACTTC.

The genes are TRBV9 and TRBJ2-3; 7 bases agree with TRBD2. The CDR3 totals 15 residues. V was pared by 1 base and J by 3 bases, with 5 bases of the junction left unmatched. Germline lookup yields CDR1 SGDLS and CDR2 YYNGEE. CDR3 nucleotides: TGTGCCAGCAGCGTAATTGGTAGCGGGACAGATACGCAGTATTTT. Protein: CASSVIGSGTDTQYF.